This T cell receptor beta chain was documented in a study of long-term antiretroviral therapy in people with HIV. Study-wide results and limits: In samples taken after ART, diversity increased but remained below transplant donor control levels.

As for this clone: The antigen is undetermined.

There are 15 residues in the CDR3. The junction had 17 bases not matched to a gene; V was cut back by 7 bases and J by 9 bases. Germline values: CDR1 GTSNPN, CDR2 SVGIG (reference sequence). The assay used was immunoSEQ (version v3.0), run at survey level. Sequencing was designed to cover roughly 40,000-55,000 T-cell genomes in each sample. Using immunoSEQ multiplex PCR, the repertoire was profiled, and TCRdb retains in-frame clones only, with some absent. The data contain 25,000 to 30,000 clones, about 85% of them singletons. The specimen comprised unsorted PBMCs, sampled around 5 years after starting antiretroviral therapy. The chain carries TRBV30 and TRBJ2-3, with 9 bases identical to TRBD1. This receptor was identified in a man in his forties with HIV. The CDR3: CASPTSQGAHKTQYF. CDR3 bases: TGTGCCTCACCCACGTCACAGGGGGCCCACAAGACGCAGTATTTT.